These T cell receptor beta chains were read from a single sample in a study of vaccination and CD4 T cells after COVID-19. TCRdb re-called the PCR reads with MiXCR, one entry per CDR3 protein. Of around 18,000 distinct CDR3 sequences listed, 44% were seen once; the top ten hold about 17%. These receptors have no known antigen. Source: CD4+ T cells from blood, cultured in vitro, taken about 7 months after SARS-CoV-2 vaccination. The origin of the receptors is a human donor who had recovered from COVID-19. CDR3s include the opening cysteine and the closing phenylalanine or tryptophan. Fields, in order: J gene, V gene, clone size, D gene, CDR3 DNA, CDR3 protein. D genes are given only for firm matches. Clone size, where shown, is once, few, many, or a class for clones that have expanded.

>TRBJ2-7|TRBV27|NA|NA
TGTGCCAGCAGAAACAGCTCCTACGAGCAGTACTTC
CASRNSSYEQYF
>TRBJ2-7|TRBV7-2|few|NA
TGTGCCAGCAGCGACGAGAGGGGGGCCTACGAGCAGTACTTC
CASSDERGAYEQYF
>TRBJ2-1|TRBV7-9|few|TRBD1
TGTGCCAGCAGCTTAGGAGGTAGGGACAGCCTTTACAATGAGCAGTTCTTC
CASSLGGRDSLYNEQFF
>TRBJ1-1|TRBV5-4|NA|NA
TGTGCCAGCAGCTTGGACTCAGCAACTGAAGCTTTCTTT
CASSLDSATEAFF
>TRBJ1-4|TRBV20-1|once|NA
TGCAGTGCGAGGGACGGACATAATGAAAAACTGTTTTTT
CSARDGHNEKLFF
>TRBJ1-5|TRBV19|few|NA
TGTGCCAGTAGTCCCGACAGGTCCCAGCCCCAGCATTTT
CASSPDRSQPQHF
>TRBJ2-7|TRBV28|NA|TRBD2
TGTGCCAGCAGTTTAGGAGTAGCGGGAGAATTATACGAGCAGTACTTC
CASSLGVAGELYEQYF
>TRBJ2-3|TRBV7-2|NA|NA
TGTGCCAGCAGCTGGACTTTTGGGAGCCGGACAGATACGCAGTATTTT
CASSWTFGSRTDTQYF
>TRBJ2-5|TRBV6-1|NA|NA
TGTGCCAGCAGCACATCTCAGCAGGGGACCCAGTACTTC
CASSTSQQGTQYF
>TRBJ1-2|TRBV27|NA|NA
TGTGCCAGCAGTCCCTTTTGGCGGTCAGGATCACATAACTATGGCTACACCTTC
CASSPFWRSGSHNYGYTF
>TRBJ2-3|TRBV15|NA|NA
TGTGCCACCAGCCGACCGGGGCCGCCGGGAGATACGCAGTATTTT
CATSRPGPPGDTQYF
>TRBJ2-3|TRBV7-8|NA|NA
TGTGCCAGCAGCCCTGGGCATCGGCGGGGACCGGAAGATACGCAGTATTTT
CASSPGHRRGPEDTQYF
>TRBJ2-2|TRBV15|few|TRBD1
TGTGCCACCAGCTATCTGCAGGGGGCGGCCGGGGAGCTGTTTTTT
CATSYLQGAAGELFF
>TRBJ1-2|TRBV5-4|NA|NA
TGTGCCAGCAGCTTGGGAGGGATCTCTAACTATGGCTACACCTTC
CASSLGGISNYGYTF
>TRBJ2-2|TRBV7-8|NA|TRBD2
TGTGCCAGCAGCCTAGCGGGATCAGGGGAGCTGTTTTTT
CASSLAGSGELFF
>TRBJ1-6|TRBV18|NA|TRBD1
TGTGCCAGCTCACCTATGACAGGGAATAATTCACCCCTCCACTTT
CASSPMTGNNSPLHF
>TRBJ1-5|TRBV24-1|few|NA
TGTGCCACCCTTCGAGACGGTGGCAGGGCCAGGTCGGGAAGACAGCCCCAGCATTTT
CATLRDGGRARSGRQPQHF
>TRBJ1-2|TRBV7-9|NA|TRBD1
TGTGCCAGCAGTCGGGACAGGGGGGTCGGCTACACCTTC
CASSRDRGVGYTF
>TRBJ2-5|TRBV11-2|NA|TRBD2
TGTGCCAGCAGCTTAGTCCTAGCGGGGGAGACCCAGTACTTC
CASSLVLAGETQYF
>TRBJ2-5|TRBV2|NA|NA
TGTGCCAGCAGTGTGGGGTCGGTCCAAGAGACCCAGTACTTC
CASSVGSVQETQYF